This T cell receptor beta chain was recovered during a study of vaccination and CD4 T cells after COVID-19 (dated by TCRdb to 2021 to 2024). Study-wide context: Convalescent patients had a positive SARS-CoV-2 result on nasal swab PCR, and of these patients, several had mild disease and one had severe disease. Six males and four females were included in the convalescent cohort, with two Hispanic individuals, seven Caucasians, two Asians and one multiracial person represented. Participants received two doses of either the Pfizer-BioNTech BNT162b2 vaccine (n=8) or the Moderna mRNA-1273 vaccine (n=2). Control cultures received a CEFX viral epitope pool as the positive control, an HIV-1 Nef peptide pool as the negative control, or no peptide. In 10 COVID-19 convalescent patients and a handful of infection-naive healthy vaccine recipients, researchers compared the spike-specific CD4+ TCR repertoire from before mRNA vaccination with the repertoire from after. Culture stimuli were overlapping spike peptide pools from SARS-CoV-2 and from the common cold coronaviruses HCoV-NL63, HCoV-OC43 and HCoV-229E. Post-COVID blood samples from convalescent patients were collected a median of roughly 100 days after diagnosis, with a range of about 35 to 180 days. Post-vaccine blood samples were collected a median of around 2.5 months after the second vaccine dose, ranging from about 13 to 241 days.

V drops 5 bases and J drops 3 bases, leaving 5 bases in between. The CDR1 and CDR2 encoded by the germline V gene are SNHLY and FYNNEI. The CDR3 starts with the cysteine, ends with the phenylalanine, and has 11 residues. The retained sequence is limited to the CDR3, 33 bases, with the frame set at the first base. Receptor amplification or capture employed PCR. DNA from cultured CD4+ T cells was subjected to TCR sequencing with the Oncomine TCR Beta short-read assay at the Johns Hopkins FTIC core. Genomic DNA was extracted from the cultured CD4+ T cells with the QIAamp micro DNA kit. Oncomine TCR Beta libraries from cultured CD4+ T cells were pooled using unique dual indexes and sequenced on an Illumina iSeq 100. On the study's bioinformatics: Non-productive sequences were removed, and CDR3s not starting with C, not ending with F or W, or shorter than 7 amino acids were discarded. The MANAFEST web application was used to identify antigen-specific clonotypes by comparing peptide-stimulated wells against reference wells and other culture wells. An FDR below 0.05, an odds ratio above 5, and a productive frequency above 0.1% in at least two of three replicate wells were required for clones to be considered positive. A clonotype counted as cross-reactive if it showed significant expansion both in the SARS-CoV-2 spike wells and in at least one common cold coronavirus spike condition. Similarity between CDR3 sequences was evaluated in R version 3.6.1 using Levenshtein distances (stringdist) and unrooted phylogenetic trees (ape). TCRdb trimmed the raw reads at Q25, called clones with MiXCR and kept productive beta chains. Each entry merges the rows of one CDR3 protein and shows their most common DNA and genes. TCRdb, rather than the study authors, made the V and J calls. Here the sample has some 14,000 distinct CDR3 sequences; approximately 54% occur a single time. The ten top clones hold 15% to 20% of the sample.

The paper as a whole reports these results and caveats: Among convalescent patients, a median around 83% of the SARS-CoV-2-reactive clones seen after vaccination appeared only after vaccination, which suggests priming specific to the vaccine. Relatively few convalescent patients were included in the study, and early timepoints after natural infection were not analyzed. The median number of SARS-CoV-2-reactive clonotypes rose from 21 after infection to a few dozen after vaccination, but the change was not significant. Nearly all vaccine-specific clones in convalescent patients (304 of 307) were mono-reactive for SARS-CoV-2 spike rather than cross-reactive with common cold coronaviruses.

Read against the paper, the sample's treatment or condition label means: approximately 10-day PBMC culture with coronavirus spike peptide pools or control peptides (ViraFEST assay). The study used the ViraFEST assay, which expanded antigen-specific T cells with peptide pools and then identified expanded clonotypes by TCR sequencing. Positive SARS-CoV-2 PCR tests in the convalescent patients dated from March to December 2020, before Alpha, Beta and Delta variants emerged in the United States. Each well held 2.2 million or so PBMCs cultured with roughly 10 ug/ml peptide pools in IMDM containing 5% human AB serum and 7.5 to 10 IU/ml IL-2. On days 3 and 7, half of the culture medium was replaced with fresh IL-2-containing medium. After approximately eleven days of culture, CD4+ T cells were isolated by negative selection with the EasySep CD4+ T cell isolation kit. Ficoll-Paque Plus gradient centrifugation was used to isolate PBMCs from whole blood, and the isolated PBMCs were then either used fresh or cryopreserved at -140C. Culture conditions were generally each tested in triplicate wells.

On this clonotype: This clone's antigen is unknown. No base qualities exist here, and no much larger clone lies one base off it.

The chain links TRBV2 with TRBJ2-7, with the D gene not clear enough to name. This receptor was taken from a human donor who had recovered from COVID-19. Sequencing input: CD4+ T cells from blood, cultured in vitro. The CDR3 is CASSTSYEQYF. The nucleotide sequence is given as TGTGCCAGCAGTACGAGCTACGAGCAGTACTTC.